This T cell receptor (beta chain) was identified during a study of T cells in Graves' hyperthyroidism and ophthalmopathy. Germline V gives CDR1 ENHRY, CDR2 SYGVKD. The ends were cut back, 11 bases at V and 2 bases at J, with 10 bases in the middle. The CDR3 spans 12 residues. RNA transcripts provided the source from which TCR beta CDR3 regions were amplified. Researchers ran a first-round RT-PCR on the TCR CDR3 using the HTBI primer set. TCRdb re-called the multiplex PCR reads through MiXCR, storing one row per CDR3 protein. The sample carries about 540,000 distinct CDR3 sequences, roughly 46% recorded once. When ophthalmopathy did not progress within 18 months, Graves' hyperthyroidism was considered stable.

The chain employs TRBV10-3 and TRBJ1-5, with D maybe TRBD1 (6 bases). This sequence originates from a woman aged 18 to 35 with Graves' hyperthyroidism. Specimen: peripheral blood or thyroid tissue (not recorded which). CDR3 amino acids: CAGGAGNQPQHF. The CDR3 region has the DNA TGTGCCGGGGGCGCGGGCAATCAGCCCCAGCATTTT.